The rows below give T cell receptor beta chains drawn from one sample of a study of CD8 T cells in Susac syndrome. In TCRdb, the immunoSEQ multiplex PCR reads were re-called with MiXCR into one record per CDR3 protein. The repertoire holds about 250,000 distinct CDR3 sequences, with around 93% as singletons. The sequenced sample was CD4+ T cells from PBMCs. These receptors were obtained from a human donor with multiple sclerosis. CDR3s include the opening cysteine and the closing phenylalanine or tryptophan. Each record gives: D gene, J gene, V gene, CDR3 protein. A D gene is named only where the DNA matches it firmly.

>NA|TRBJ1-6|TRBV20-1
CSARGENYNSPLHF
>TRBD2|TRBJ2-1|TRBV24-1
CATNRGGGGEQFF
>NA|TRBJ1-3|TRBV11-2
CASSYLGQEPGNTIYF
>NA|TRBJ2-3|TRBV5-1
CASSLPGGESDTQYF
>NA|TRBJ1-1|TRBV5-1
CASSLRGFGTEAFF
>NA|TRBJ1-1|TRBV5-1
CASSFGDRDTEAFF
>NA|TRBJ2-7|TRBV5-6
CASSPGPHSYEQYF
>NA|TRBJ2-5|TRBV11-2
CASSLTETQYF
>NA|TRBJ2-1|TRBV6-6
CASSYSGGGPYNEQFF
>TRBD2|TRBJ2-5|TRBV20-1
CSARGLAGVETQYF
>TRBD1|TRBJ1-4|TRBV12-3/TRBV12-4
CASTRTGIGEKLFF
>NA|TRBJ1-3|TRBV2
CASKPAGTTLSGNTIYF
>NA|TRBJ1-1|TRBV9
CASSPPRGGDTEAFF
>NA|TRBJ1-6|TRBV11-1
CASSLRGFGYNSPLHF
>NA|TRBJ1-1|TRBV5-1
CASSSVRGSDTEAFF
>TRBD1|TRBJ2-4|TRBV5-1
CASSLGQGVNIQYF
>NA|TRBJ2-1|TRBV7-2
CASSLTGTPFNEQFF
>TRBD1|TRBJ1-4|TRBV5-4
CASSLGQGREKLFF
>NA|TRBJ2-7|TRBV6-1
CASSPRWASYEQYF
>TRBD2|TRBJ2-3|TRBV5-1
CASSLAGGGAPDTQYF
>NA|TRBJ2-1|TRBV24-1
CATSDPTPPSRTSYNEQFF
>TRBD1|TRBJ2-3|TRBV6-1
CASRVDRVTADTQYF